This paragraph reports one T cell receptor beta chain. Its antigen remains unidentified. V was pared by 2 bases and J by 3 bases, with 7 bases between. CDR3 size: 13 residues. The germline V gene encodes CDR1 ENHRY and CDR2 SYGVKD. This record belongs to a study of Ad26.COV2.S vaccination and SARS-CoV-2 variants. About the research overall: Donor had been placed in the Ad26.COV2.S arm of the COV1001 trial. Whole-study results and caveats: Vaccine and placebo groups showed comparable non-spike TCR breadth. Measurements of TCR breadth and depth may have given underestimates of the total T cell responses.

The treatment denotes: some 20 received Ad26.COV2.S at low or high dose, single or two shots; about 5 received placebo; per-sample allocation not given. Material that was analyzed had been drawn on day 63 after the first vaccine or placebo injection. Method: immunoSEQ multiplex PCR; TCRdb's copy keeps in-frame clones and lacks some. The sample lists 380,000 or so clones; 88% were seen once. The V gene is TRBV10-3, the J gene TRBJ2-5, with a tentative D call TRBD2 (6 bases). The receptor comes from a person aged 18-65 years who received the Ad26.COV2.S COVID-19 vaccine or a placebo. The sequenced sample was peripheral blood, obtained in a trial of Ad26.COV2.S vaccine versus placebo. CDR3: CAISETGEETQYF. Written as DNA, the CDR3 is TGTGCCATCAGTGAGACGGGAGAAGAGACCCAGTACTTC.